Detailed here is one TCR beta chain. These data originate in a study of blood T cell repertoires in COVID-19. Study overall: The United States, Italy and Spain provided the acute and convalescent COVID-19 samples. Sample material is recorded as cDNA or gDNA derived from T cells, B-cell-depleted T cells, or PBMCs.

As originally analysed: Nucleated cell number was recorded as an estimate derived from reference gene primer amplification. Measured with immunoSEQ multiplex PCR; TCRdb has only the in-frame clones, and not every one. That table is the source of V, J and clone size, and D and trimming were worked out from the DNA. The table has 150,000 or so clones, 70% to 85% seen once; the top ten hold approximately 22%. V shed 6 bases and J 2 bases; nucleotides not matched to a gene: 7. Germline loops: CDR1 SNHLY, CDR2 FYNNEI. CDR3 length: 14 amino acids. The sequencing input was peripheral blood. The receptor was isolated from a woman older than 75 with acute or convalescent COVID-19. The chain carries TRBV2 and TRBJ2-7; 7 bases agree with TRBD1. Here the CDR3 reads CASSSEQGTYEQYF. The CDR3 nucleotides are TGTGCCAGCAGCAGCGAACAGGGGACCTACGAGCAGTACTTC.